This T cell receptor beta chain was recorded in a study of shared clonotypes between healthy human individuals (dated by TCRdb to 2019 to 2021). Background for the entire study: The cohort included a few men and a couple of women between 18 and 49 years of age. Leukapheresis yielded between about 0.9 and 9 billion PBMCs per donor. Blood TCR repertoires of about 5 healthy adults were deeply sequenced to estimate repertoire size and the extent of clonotype sharing between individuals. To increase sequencing depth and limit assay-specific biases, different laboratories used diverse techniques to prepare libraries and sequence TCR repertoires. Study-level results and caveats: Because the study included a small number of donors, the genetic and exposure-history diversity represented was limited. Only blood was sampled, and tissue TCR repertoires likely differ from those in blood. Based on pairwise subsampling, the degree of clonotype sharing among donors was expected to be affected by sequencing depth.

TCR CDR3 regions were amplified from genomic DNA by multiplex PCR using the deep immunoSEQ assay. For each cell subset, the extracted genomic DNA was distributed evenly across all wells of several immunoSEQ 96-well plates, and each plate served as one replicate. For unsorted PBMC, around 310 ng of genomic DNA, equivalent to about 30,000 T cell genomes, went into each replicate PCR. Genomic DNA from unsorted PBMC was sequenced over ten immunoSEQ deep assay plates. Purified libraries were quantified with a Qubit 3.0 fluorometer, sized on a Bioanalyzer 2100, and re-quantified with the KAPA Library Quantification kit. Each immunoSEQ 96-well plate was sequenced on its own single-read 150-cycle Illumina NextSeq 550 flow cell. In the paper's pipeline: Because the immunoSEQ output held only junctional sequences and lacked quality scores, the filtering could not match the filtering applied to full-length reads. Sequences were annotated with PyIR, a Python wrapper for IgBLAST v1.9, using IMGT germline references to assign V/J genes and CDR3. Reads with weak V/J assignments (E-value above 1e-6), missing CDR3, stop codons, out-of-frame junctions, or ambiguous translated residues were removed. A V3J clonotype was defined by an identical inferred V gene, J gene, and CDR3 amino acid sequence. Percentage overlap between repertoires was calculated by dividing the number of shared unique clonotypes by the size of the smaller repertoire. Repertoire richness was assessed with RTK rarefaction, the Chao1 estimator, and Recon v2.1 estimates of unobserved clonotypes. What TCRdb holds here is the immuneACCESS table cut down to in-frame rearrangements. Part of the clones is not present; checked against another copy, under half of the missing clones reflect an unresolved V gene, and the others are unexplained. The D gene and trimming were derived from the DNA, and the V and J assignments and clone size from that table. The sample table shows a few hundred thousand clones, and 70% to 80% are seen once. The leading ten clones occupy about 11% of the sample.

The donors were healthy, HIV-negative adults who had no recently reported acute infections or vaccinations. All donors were Caucasian adults living in Nashville, Tennessee, USA. For unsorted samples, 75 million to 100 million PBMCs were counted and genomic DNA was extracted with the QIAamp DNA Blood Mini kit. Blood was collected by leukapheresis, and PBMCs were isolated by Ficoll-Histopaque density gradient centrifugation and then cryopreserved in liquid nitrogen vapor phase. The CDR3 contains 19 residues, cysteine and phenylalanine counted. The read is trimmed to its CDR3 DNA, 57 bases read in frame from base 1. V drops 0 bases and J drops 0 bases, leaving 15 bases in between. CDR1 LGHNA and CDR2 YSLEER are derived from the germline V gene. About this clone: It has no known antigen specificity. The sample holds no much larger clone one base away, and base qualities are not on file.

The rearrangement joined TRBV4-3 to TRBJ2-6; the D gene is perhaps TRBD1 or TRBD2, as each covers 6 bases. The sequenced sample was PBMCs. The TCR comes from a woman aged 40 to 49 in good health. Some clones in this sample may be carry-over from other donors' samples. Here the CDR3 is given as CASSQEPEGGPSGANVLTF. The sequenced DNA: TGCGCCAGCAGCCAAGAGCCGGAGGGGGGACCCTCTGGGGCCAACGTCCTGACTTTC.